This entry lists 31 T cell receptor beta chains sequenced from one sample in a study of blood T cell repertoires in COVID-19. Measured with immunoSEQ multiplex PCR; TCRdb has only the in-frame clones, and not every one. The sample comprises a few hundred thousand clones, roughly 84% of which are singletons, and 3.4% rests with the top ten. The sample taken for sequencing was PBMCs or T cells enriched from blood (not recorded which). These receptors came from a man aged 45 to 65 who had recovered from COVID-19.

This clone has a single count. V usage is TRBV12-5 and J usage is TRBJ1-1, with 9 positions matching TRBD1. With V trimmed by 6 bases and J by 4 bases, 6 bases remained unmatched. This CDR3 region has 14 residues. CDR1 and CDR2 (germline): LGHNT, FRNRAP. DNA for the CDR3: TGTGCTAGTGGCCTACAGGGGGCCGGCACTGAAGCTTTCTTT. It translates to CASGLQGAGTEAFF.

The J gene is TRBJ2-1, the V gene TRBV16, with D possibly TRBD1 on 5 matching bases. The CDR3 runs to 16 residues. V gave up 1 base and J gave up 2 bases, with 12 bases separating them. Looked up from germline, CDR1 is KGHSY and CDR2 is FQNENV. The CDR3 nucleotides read TGTGCCAGCAGCCAATTAGGTACAGGTACCTACAATGAGCAGTTCTTC. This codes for CASSQLGTGTYNEQFF. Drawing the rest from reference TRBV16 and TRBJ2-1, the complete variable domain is GEEVAQTPKHLVRGEGQKAKLYCAPIKGHSYVFWYQQVLKNEFKFLISFQNENVFDETGMPKERFSAKCLPNSPCSLEIQATKLEDSAVYFCASSQLGTGTYNEQFFGPGTRLTVL.

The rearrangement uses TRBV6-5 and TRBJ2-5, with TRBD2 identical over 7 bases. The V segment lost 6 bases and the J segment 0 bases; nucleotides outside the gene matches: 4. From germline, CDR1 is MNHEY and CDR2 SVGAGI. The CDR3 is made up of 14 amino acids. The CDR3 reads CASRPGGYQETQYF. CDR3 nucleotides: TGTGCCAGCAGACCCGGGGGGTACCAAGAGACCCAGTACTTC.

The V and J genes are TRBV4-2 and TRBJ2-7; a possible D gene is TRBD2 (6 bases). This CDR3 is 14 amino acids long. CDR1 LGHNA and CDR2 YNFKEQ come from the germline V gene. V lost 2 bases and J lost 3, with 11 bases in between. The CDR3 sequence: CASSQPGGGYEQYF. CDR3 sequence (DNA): TGTGCCAGCAGCCAACCCGGGGGAGGCTACGAGCAGTACTTC.

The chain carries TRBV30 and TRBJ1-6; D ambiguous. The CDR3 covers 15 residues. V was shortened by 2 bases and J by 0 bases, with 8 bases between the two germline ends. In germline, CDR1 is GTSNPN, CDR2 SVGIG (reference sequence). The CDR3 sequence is CAWSPGSSYNSPLHF. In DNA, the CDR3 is TGTGCCTGGAGTCCGGGGAGCTCCTATAATTCACCCCTCCACTTT.

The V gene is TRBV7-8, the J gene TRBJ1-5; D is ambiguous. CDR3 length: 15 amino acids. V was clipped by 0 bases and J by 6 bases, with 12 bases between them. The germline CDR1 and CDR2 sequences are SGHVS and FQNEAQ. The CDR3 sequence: CASSLALTGSQPQHF. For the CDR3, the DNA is TGTGCCAGCAGCTTAGCCCTTACGGGGAGTCAGCCCCAGCATTTT.

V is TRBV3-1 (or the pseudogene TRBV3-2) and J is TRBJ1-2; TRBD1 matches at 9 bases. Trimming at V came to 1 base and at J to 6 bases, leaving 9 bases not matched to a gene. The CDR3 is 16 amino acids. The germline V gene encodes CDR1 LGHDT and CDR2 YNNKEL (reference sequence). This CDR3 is CASSQGRSGQGNGYTF. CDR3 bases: TGTGCCAGCAGCCAAGGTCGTTCGGGACAGGGTAATGGCTACACCTTC.

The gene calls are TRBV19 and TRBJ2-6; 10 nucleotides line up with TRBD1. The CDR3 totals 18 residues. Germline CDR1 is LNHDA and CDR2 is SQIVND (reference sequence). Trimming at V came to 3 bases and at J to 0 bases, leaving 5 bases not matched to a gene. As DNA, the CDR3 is TGTGCCAGTAGTATGAGACAGGGGGCAGACTCTGGGGCCAACGTCCTGACTTTC. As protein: CASSMRQGADSGANVLTF.

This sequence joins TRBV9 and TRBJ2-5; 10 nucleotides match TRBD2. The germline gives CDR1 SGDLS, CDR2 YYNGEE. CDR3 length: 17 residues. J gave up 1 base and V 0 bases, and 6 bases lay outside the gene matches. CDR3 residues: CASSVVPSGRAQETQYF. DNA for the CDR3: TGTGCCAGCAGCGTAGTTCCGAGCGGGAGGGCCCAAGAGACCCAGTACTTC. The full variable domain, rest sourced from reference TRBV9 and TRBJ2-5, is DSGVTQTPKHLITATGQRVTLRCSPRSGDLSVYWYQQSLDQGLQFLIQYYNGEERAKGNILERFSAQQFPDLHSELNLSSLELGDSALYFCASSVVPSGRAQETQYFGPGTRLLVL.

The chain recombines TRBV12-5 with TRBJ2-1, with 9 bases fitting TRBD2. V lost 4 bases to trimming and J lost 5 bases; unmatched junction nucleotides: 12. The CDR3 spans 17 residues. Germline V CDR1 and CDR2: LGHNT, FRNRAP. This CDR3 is CASGSRVRLAGNNEQFF. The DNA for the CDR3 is TGTGCTAGTGGTTCCCGGGTGAGGCTAGCGGGAAACAATGAGCAGTTCTTC.

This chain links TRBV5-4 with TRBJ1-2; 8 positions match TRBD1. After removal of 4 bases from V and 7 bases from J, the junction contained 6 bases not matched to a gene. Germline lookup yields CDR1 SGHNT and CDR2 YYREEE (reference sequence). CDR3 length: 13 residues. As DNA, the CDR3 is TGTGCCAGCAGCCCCGACAGGGGTCCTGGCTACACCTTC. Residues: CASSPDRGPGYTF.

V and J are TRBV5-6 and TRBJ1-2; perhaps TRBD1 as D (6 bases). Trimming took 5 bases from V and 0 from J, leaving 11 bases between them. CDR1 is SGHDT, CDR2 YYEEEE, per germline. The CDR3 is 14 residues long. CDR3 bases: TGTGCCAGCAGACTGACAGGCCCTAACTATGGCTACACCTTC. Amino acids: CASRLTGPNYGYTF.

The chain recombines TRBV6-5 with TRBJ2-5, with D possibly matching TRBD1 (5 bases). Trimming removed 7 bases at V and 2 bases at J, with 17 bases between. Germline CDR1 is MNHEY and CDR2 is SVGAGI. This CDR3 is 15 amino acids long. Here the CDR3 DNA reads TGTGCCAGCACCGCCTGGGGCAGCCGACAAGAGACCCAGTACTTC. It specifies CASTAWGSRQETQYF.

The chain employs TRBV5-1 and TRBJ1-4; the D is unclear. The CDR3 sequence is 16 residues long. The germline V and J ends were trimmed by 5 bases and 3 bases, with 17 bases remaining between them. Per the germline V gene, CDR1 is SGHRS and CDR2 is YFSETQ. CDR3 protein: CASSSRPQRANEKLFF. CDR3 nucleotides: TGCGCCAGCAGTTCCCGCCCCCAGAGGGCTAATGAAAAACTGTTTTTT.

In nucleotides, the CDR3 is TGTGCCAGCAGGACGGTGTGGAGCTCCTATAATTCACCCCTCCACTTT. Protein sequence: CASRTVWSSYNSPLHF. The V and J genes are TRBV2 and TRBJ1-6; D is undetermined. This CDR3 is 16 amino acids long. Looked up from germline, CDR1 is SNHLY and CDR2 is FYNNEI. Trimming removed 6 bases at V and 0 bases at J, with 12 bases between.

CDR3 nucleotide sequence: TGTGCCAGCAGTCATGATATCAGACAGGGGGCACCCCTCCACTTT. Translated: CASSHDIRQGAPLHF. The chain recombines TRBV5-5 with TRBJ1-6, with 9 bases that match TRBD1. This CDR3 has 15 amino acids. CDR1 and CDR2 from the germline V gene are SGHKS and YYEKEE (reference sequence). J lost 11 bases, V lost 5 bases, and 11 bases had no gene match.

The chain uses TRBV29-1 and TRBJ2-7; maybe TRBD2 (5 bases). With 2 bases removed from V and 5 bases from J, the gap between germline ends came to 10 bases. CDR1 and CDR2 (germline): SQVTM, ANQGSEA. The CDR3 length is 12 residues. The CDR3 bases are TGCAGCGTTGAACGAGGGAATGACGAGCAGTACTTC. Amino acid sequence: CSVERGNDEQYF.

The CDR3 DNA follows: TGTGCCAGCAGCCCTGGCGGGACAGGACTCTACGAGCAGTACTTC. It translates to CASSPGGTGLYEQYF. The V gene is TRBV7-2, the J gene TRBJ2-7, with 8 positions matching TRBD1. This CDR3 comprises 15 residues. Germline lookup yields CDR1 SGHTA and CDR2 FQGNSA. The trim removed 5 bases at V and 3 bases at J, leaving 9 bases unmatched.

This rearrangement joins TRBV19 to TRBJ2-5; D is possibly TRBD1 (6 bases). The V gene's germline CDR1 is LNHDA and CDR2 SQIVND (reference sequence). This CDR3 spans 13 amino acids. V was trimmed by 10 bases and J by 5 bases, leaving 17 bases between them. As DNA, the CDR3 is TGTGCCACCCGGAACAGGGTCGAGGAGACCCAGTACTTC. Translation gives CATRNRVEETQYF. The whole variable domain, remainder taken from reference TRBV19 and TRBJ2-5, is DGGITQSPKYLFRKEGQNVTLSCEQNLNHDAMYWYRQDPGQGLRLIYYSQIVNDFQKGDIAEGYSVSREKKESFPLTVTSAQKNPTAFYLCATRNRVEETQYFGPGTRLLVL.

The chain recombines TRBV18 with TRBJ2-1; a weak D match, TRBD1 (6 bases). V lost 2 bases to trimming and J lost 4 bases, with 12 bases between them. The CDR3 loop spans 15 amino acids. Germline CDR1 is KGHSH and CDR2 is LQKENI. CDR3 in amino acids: CASSPKGQGYNEQFF. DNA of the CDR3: TGTGCCAGCTCACCAAAAGGGCAGGGGTACAATGAGCAGTTCTTC.

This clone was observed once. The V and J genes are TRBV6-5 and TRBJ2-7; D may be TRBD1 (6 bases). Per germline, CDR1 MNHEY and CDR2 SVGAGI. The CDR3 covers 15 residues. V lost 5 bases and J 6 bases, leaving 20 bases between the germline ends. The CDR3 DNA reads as TGTGCCAGCAGTCCCCTCTCATGGGGGCTGGCCGAGCAGTACTTC. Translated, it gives CASSPLSWGLAEQYF.

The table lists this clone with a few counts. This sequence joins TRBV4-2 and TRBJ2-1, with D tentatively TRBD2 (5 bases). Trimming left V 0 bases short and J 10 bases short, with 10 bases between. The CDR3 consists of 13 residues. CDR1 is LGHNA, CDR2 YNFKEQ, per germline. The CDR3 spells CASSQELRAEQFF. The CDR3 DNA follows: TGTGCCAGCAGCCAAGAACTGAGGGCCGAGCAGTTCTTC.

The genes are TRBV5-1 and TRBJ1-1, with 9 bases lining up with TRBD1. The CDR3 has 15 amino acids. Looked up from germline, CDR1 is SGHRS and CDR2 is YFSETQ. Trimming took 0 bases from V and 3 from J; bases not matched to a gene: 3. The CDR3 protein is CASSLGDRDYTEAFF. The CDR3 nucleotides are TGCGCCAGCAGCTTGGGGGACAGGGATTACACTGAAGCTTTCTTT.

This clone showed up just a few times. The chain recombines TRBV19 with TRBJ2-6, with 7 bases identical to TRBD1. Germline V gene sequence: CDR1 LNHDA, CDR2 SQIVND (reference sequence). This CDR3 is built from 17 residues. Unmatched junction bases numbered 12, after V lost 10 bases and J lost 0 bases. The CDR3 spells CATADRRLASGANVLTF. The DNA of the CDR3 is TGTGCCACCGCGGACAGGCGCCTTGCCTCTGGGGCCAACGTCCTGACTTTC.

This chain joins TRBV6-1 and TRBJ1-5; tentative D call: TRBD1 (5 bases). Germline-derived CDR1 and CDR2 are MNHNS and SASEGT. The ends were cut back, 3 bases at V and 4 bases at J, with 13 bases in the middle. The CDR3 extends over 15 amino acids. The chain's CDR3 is CASSEELGGNQPQHF. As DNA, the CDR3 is TGTGCCAGCAGTGAGGAGTTGGGGGGTAATCAGCCCCAGCATTTT.

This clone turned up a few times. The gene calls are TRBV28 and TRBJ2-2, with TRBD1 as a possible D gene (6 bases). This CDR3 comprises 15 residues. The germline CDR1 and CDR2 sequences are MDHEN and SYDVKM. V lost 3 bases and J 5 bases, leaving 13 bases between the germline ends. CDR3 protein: CASSLGTSTTGELFF. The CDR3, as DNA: TGTGCCAGCAGTTTGGGGACAAGTACGACCGGGGAGCTGTTTTTT.

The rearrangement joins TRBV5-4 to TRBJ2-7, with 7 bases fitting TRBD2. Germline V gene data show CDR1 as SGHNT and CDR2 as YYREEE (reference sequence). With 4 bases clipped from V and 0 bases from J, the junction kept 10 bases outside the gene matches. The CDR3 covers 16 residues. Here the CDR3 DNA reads TGTGCCAGCAGCGGAACCGGGACTACTAGCTCCTACGAGCAGTACTTC. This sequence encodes CASSGTGTTSSYEQYF.

The CDR3 reads CASSEDRGKQFF. The CDR3 DNA is TGCGCCAGCAGCGAGGACAGGGGGAAGCAGTTCTTC. V is TRBV5-1 and J is TRBJ2-1; 10 nucleotides line up with TRBD1. The CDR3 is 12 amino acids. The V and J ends lost 4 bases and 11 bases, in that order; junction bases with no gene match: 3. Germline V gene lookup returns CDR1 SGHRS and CDR2 YFSETQ.

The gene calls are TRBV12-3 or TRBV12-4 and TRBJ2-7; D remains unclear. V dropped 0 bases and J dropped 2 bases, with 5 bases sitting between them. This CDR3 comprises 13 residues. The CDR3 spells CASSLAQPYEQYF. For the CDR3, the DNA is TGTGCCAGCAGTTTAGCACAGCCCTACGAGCAGTACTTC.

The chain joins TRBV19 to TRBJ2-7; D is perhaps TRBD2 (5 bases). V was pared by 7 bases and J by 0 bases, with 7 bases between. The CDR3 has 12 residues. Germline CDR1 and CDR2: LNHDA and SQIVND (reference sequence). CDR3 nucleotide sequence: TGTGCCAGTATAAGCGGCTCCTACGAGCAGTACTTC. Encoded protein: CASISGSYEQYF.

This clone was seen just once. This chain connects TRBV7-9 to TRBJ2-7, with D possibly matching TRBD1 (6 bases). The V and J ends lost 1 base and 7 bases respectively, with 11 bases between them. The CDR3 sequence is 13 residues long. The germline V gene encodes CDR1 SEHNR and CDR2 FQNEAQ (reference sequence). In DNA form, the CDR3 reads TGTGCCAGCAGCTTAGACGGGACACTAGAGCAGTACTTC. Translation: CASSLDGTLEQYF.